The 18 T cell receptor beta chains below all came from one sample that was sequenced in a study of Graves' ophthalmopathy and Graves' hyperthyroidism (dated by TCRdb to 2016 to 2019). Sequencing instrument: Illumina HiSeq 2000. For repertoire sequencing, the TCR beta CDR3 regions were amplified from RNA transcripts. A first-round RT-PCR used HTBI primers with the Qiagen OneStep RT-PCR kit, followed by a second-round multiplex PCR, size selection and purification. Starting from the raw public reads, TCRdb applied fastp trimming at Q25, assembled clones with MiXCR and retained in-frame beta chains. All rows with the same CDR3 protein become a single entry with the most common DNA and genes. The sample profile shows about 660,000 distinct CDR3 sequences; 35% to 50% of them were found once. In total, the top ten clones hold more than 2.5% of the sample. Sequencing used peripheral blood. These receptors were taken from an adult man with Graves' ophthalmopathy.

The CDR3, as DNA: TGTGCCAGCAGTGATCGTGGGACATTCTCCTACGAGCAGTACTTC. Amino acid sequence: CASSDRGTFSYEQYF. The chain uses TRBV12-3 or TRBV12-4 and TRBJ2-7; a weak D match, TRBD1 (6 bases). The CDR3 has 15 residues. Deletions cut 5 bases from V and 0 bases from J, with 14 bases between.

In the case of this clonotype: The CDR3 does not close with the conserved phenylalanine or tryptophan, likely indicating a read error. No DNA is shown, since the ends of the CDR3 on it are uncertain; the CDR3 is the one TCRdb lists. The chain has TRBV12-3 or TRBV12-4 and TRBJ1-1. Including both end residues, the CDR3 is 9 amino acids long. CDR3 in amino acids: CASSEWSYG.

The gene calls are TRBV15 and TRBJ2-7; D is undetermined. This CDR3 comprises 14 residues. V lost 3 bases to trimming and J lost 2 bases, with 11 bases between them. The germline V gene encodes CDR1 LNHNV and CDR2 YYDKDF (reference sequence). For the CDR3, the DNA is TGTGCCACCAGCAGGGACCGATTGCCCTACGAGCAGTACTTC. The encoded protein is CATSRDRLPYEQYF.

This rearrangement joins TRBV4-2 to TRBJ2-7; 7 nucleotides match TRBD1. CDR1 and CDR2 (germline): LGHNA, YNFKEQ. Trimming took 5 bases from V and 5 from J; bases not matched to a gene: 18. The CDR3 length is 17 residues. The CDR3 bases are TGTGCCAGCAGCTCGAAGCCGCGCAGGGGGAGACCTCACGAGCAGTACTTC. Translated: CASSSKPRRGRPHEQYF.

V is TRBV7-9 and J is TRBJ1-2; D is ambiguous. The CDR3 consists of 13 residues. CDR1 is SEHNR, CDR2 FQNEAQ, per germline (reference sequence). Trimming removed 5 bases at V and 2 bases at J, with 9 bases between. The CDR3: CASSRPRNYGYTF. The CDR3 coding sequence is TGTGCCAGCAGCCGACCCAGGAACTATGGCTACACCTTC.

Turning to this clonotype: The conserved phenylalanine or tryptophan normally closing the CDR3 is absent here, so this likely arose from a read error. The chain is built from TRBV29-1 and TRBJ2-7; D is unresolved. V dropped 0 bases and J dropped 0 bases, with 3 bases sitting between them. Germline V lookup: CDR1 SQVTM, CDR2 ANQGSEA. This CDR3 is 12 amino acids long. CDR3 sequence: CSVEDNSYEQYL. In DNA form, the CDR3 reads TGCAGCGTTGAAGACAACTCCTACGAGCAGTACCTC.

The chain joins TRBV10-3 to TRBJ2-7, with a possible D match to TRBD2 (6 bases). CDR3 length: 14 residues. Germline CDR1 is ENHRY and CDR2 is SYGVKD. V dropped 4 bases and J dropped 2 bases, with 12 bases sitting between them. The CDR3 DNA follows: TGTGCCATCAGTGGCGGGGCCGATCCCTACGAGCAGTACTTC. It encodes CAISGGADPYEQYF.

This chain links TRBV7-8 with TRBJ1-4, with 7 bases identical to TRBD1. Germline CDR1 and CDR2: SGHVS and FQNEAQ. The J segment lost 7 bases and the V segment lost 10 bases, leaving 9 bases of the junction unmatched. The CDR3 spans 13 residues. The CDR3: CAISPSGGEKLFF. In DNA, the CDR3 is TGTGCCATCAGTCCTTCAGGGGGTGAAAAACTGTTTTTT.

The genes are TRBV30 and TRBJ2-7; maybe TRBD2 (5 bases). Between the trimmed V and J ends, which lost 3 bases and 2 bases, there was a span of 14 bases. The CDR3 spans 14 residues. Germline-derived CDR1 and CDR2 are GTSNPN and SVGIG (reference sequence). The CDR3 loop is CAWRGLPEPYEQYF. As DNA, the CDR3 is TGTGCCTGGAGAGGACTTCCCGAACCCTACGAGCAGTACTTC.

This clonotype occurred a few times. The V gene is TRBV25-1, the J gene TRBJ1-4, with D possibly TRBD1 on 5 matching bases. Looked up from germline, CDR1 is MGHDK and CDR2 is SYGVNS. The length of the CDR3 is 14 residues. The germline V and J ends were trimmed by 8 bases and 7 bases, with 17 bases remaining between them. The CDR3 coding sequence is TGTGCCAGCGTCTCCAGGCAGGGAGGTGAAAAACTGTTTTTT. Encoded protein: CASVSRQGGEKLFF.

The rearrangement uses TRBV7-2 and TRBJ1-5; 7 positions match TRBD1. The germline CDR1 and CDR2 sequences are SGHTA and FQGNSA. CDR3 length: 12 residues. V lost 5 bases, J lost 11 bases, and 6 bases stayed unmatched. CDR3 amino acids: CASSSQGETQHF. CDR3 nucleotides: TGTGCCAGCAGCAGCCAGGGGGAGACCCAGCATTTT.

This clonotype was detected once. The chain combines TRBV29-1 with TRBJ1-1; TRBD1 is a possible D gene (5 bases). The CDR3 extends over 12 amino acids. Trimming removed 6 bases from V and 1 base from J, with 9 bases in between. Germline values: CDR1 SQVTM, CDR2 ANQGSEA. The chain's CDR3 is CSVAGQNTEAFF. CDR3 sequence (DNA): TGCAGCGTAGCCGGACAGAACACTGAAGCTTTCTTT.

V and J are TRBV6-9 and TRBJ1-1, with D maybe TRBD1 (6 bases). The CDR3 contains 16 residues. Germline CDR1 and CDR2: MNHGY and SVAAGI. V lost 5 bases and J lost 2, with 18 bases in between. The CDR3 DNA reads TGTGCCAGCAGTGCCCCAGGGGCACCTCTCAACACTGAAGCTTTCTTT. This gives the protein CASSAPGAPLNTEAFF.

This clonotype was detected only a few times. The V call is TRBV27, the J call TRBJ2-7, with D uncertain. Germline lookup yields CDR1 MNHEY and CDR2 SMNVEV (reference sequence). The CDR3 is 13 amino acids. V gave up 6 bases and J gave up 3 bases, with 12 bases separating them. CDR3 residues: CASSHVAHYEQYF. The CDR3, as DNA: TGTGCCAGCAGCCATGTCGCCCACTACGAGCAGTACTTC.

The chain uses TRBV12-3 or TRBV12-4 and TRBJ2-2; TRBD2 is a possible D gene (6 bases). There are 16 residues in the CDR3. The CDR3 protein is CASGLVEGLNTGELFF. DNA for the CDR3: TGTGCTAGTGGTTTGGTAGAGGGACTGAACACCGGGGAGCTGTTTTTT.

This clonotype came up many times. The chain uses TRBV7-9 and TRBJ1-4; TRBD1 matches at 12 bases. This CDR3 region has 15 residues. V trimming: 5 bases; J trimming: 12 bases; junction bases outside the gene matches: 10. The germline V gene encodes CDR1 SEHNR and CDR2 FQNEAQ (reference sequence). For the CDR3, the DNA is TGTGCCAGCAGCAAGTCCGGGACAGGGGGCTCGCAACTGTTTTTT. Its protein is CASSKSGTGGSQLFF.

This rearrangement joins TRBV11-1 to TRBJ1-1; D call uncertain. Per the germline V gene, CDR1 is SGHAT and CDR2 is FQDESV (reference sequence). The CDR3 extends over 12 amino acids. CDR3 DNA sequence: TGTGCTAATCCTAGGCCTGACACTGAAGCTTTCTTT. It specifies CANPRPDTEAFF.

This chain links TRBV29-1 with TRBJ2-6; D unresolved. The CDR3 extends over 14 amino acids. The V gene lost 5 bases and the J gene lost 0 bases, with 8 bases spanning the gap. CDR1 is SQVTM, CDR2 ANQGSEA, per germline. The CDR3 DNA reads as TGCAGCGTTCAGACCGACTCTGGGGCCAACGTCCTGACTTTC. It yields the protein CSVQTDSGANVLTF.